This TCR beta chain was identified in a study of cytomegalovirus exposure and HLA in healthy donors. Broader study findings: TCR beta chain V- and J-gene trimming was linked, in a later analysis, to a missense variant in DCLRE1C. In a later analysis, compared with equally common non-associated chains, HLA-associated beta chains were more expanded. Differences between HLA loci emerged in a later analysis of TCR association rates, with DRB1 most and HLA-C fewest.

The length of the CDR3 is 17 residues. Both 60 Vbeta primers and 13 Jbeta primers went into the PCR. Repertoires were generated with immunoSEQ multiplex PCR, while TCRdb's copy carries only in-frame clones and drops some. The table records more than 150,000 clones, around 75% of them present only once. As for this clone: The antigen is undetermined.

The specimen was PBMCs. The source is a woman in her thirties or forties in good health and CMV-seropositive. V gene TRBV21-1 combines with J gene TRBJ2-1; TRBD2 is taken as the D call from the table, unchecked against the DNA. TRBV21-1 is marked as a pseudogene. DNA for the CDR3: TGTGCCAGCAGCAAAGTATTCTACAACGGGAGTCCCAATGAGCAGTTCTTC. Translation: CASSKVFYNGSPNEQFF.